Reported below is one TCR beta chain. Its antigen is unknown. V gave up 6 bases and J gave up 4 bases; unmatched junction bases: 4. The germline V gene has CDR1 LNHDA and CDR2 SQIVND (reference sequence). The CDR3 runs to 13 residues. This sample stems from a study of cytomegalovirus exposure and HLA in healthy donors. Broader study findings: Whilst most TCR sequences proved rare, a subset of public TCRs occurred across many donors. Previously analyzed data showed that most TCR beta V segments were productive at a frequency of about 87% or about 30%. Trimming of TCR beta V- and J-genes showed a link, identified in a later analysis, to a missense DCLRE1C variant. The study listed 164 cytomegalovirus-associated TCR beta chains.

The PCR ran on 60 Vbeta and 13 Jbeta primers. Sequencing was performed with immunoSEQ multiplex PCR; in TCRdb, only in-frame clones are kept and a portion is missing. The sample has under 250,000 clones; around 76% are singletons. The receptor was derived from a man aged 35-49 years in good health and CMV-seropositive. The J gene is TRBJ1-2, the V gene TRBV19, with 8 nucleotides matching TRBD1. The sequenced material came from PBMCs. Written as DNA, the CDR3 is TGTGCCAGTAGCAGGGGGCCTGGCTATGGCTACACCTTC. This encodes CASSRGPGYGYTF.